A single sample is the source of the 17 T cell receptor beta chains below, sequenced in a study of blood T cell repertoires in COVID-19. Sequencing used immunoSEQ multiplex PCR; TCRdb keeps in-frame clones, though not all of them. The sample has a few hundred thousand clones, 65% to 85% seen once. The specimen sequenced was PBMCs or T cells enriched from blood (not recorded which). These receptors were obtained from a woman aged 55-69 years who had recovered from COVID-19.

The chain has TRBV5-4 and TRBJ2-3, with D possibly being TRBD2 (5 bases). Germline V CDR1 and CDR2: SGHNT, YYREEE (reference sequence). V lost 3 bases and J lost 1, with 15 bases in between. This CDR3 comprises 16 residues. CDR3 DNA sequence: TGTGCCAGCAGCTCTGAGAGCGGCTATCGCACAGATACGCAGTATTTT. Residues: CASSSESGYRTDTQYF.

Worth noting for this clone: Other DNA sequences within the sample encode an identical CDR3. The chain links TRBV6-5 to TRBJ1-1; possibly TRBD1 for D (6 bases). CDR1 is MNHEY and CDR2 is SVGAGI in the germline V gene. The CDR3 contains 11 residues. V was cut by 5 bases and J by 8 bases, with 9 bases left in between. The CDR3, as DNA: TGTGCCAGCAGTCGAGACAGGGAAGCTTTCTTT. Amino acids: CASSRDREAFF.

V gene TRBV29-1 combines with J gene TRBJ1-3, with TRBD1 identical over 9 bases. CDR1 and CDR2 from the germline V gene are SQVTM and ANQGSEA. CDR3 length: 15 residues. Germline trimming cut 6 bases from V and 0 bases from J; bases unmatched to any gene: 6. DNA for the CDR3: TGCAGCGTCCCCGGGACAGGGTACTCTGGAAACACCATATATTTT. It encodes CSVPGTGYSGNTIYF.

V gene TRBV14 combines with J gene TRBJ1-6; 7 bases are shared with TRBD1. The junction had 9 bases not matched to a gene; V was cut back by 4 bases and J by 9 bases. The CDR3 consists of 15 residues. From germline, CDR1 is SGHDN and CDR2 FVKESK. The CDR3 loop is CASSLRRGLSSPLHF. The CDR3 coding sequence is TGTGCCAGCAGCCTCCGGAGGGGGCTGAGTTCACCCCTCCACTTT.

The V and J genes are TRBV27 and TRBJ2-1; 10 bases match TRBD2. With 4 bases clipped from V and 0 bases from J, the junction kept 9 bases outside the gene matches. Germline V gene sequence: CDR1 MNHEY, CDR2 SMNVEV (reference sequence). The CDR3 covers 18 residues. The CDR3: CASSSASGGPSSYNEQFF. CDR3 in DNA: TGTGCCAGCAGTTCGGCTAGCGGGGGCCCAAGCTCCTACAATGAGCAGTTCTTC.

The genes are TRBV18 and TRBJ1-5; the D is unclear. This CDR3 has 15 residues. Looked up from germline, CDR1 is KGHSH and CDR2 is LQKENI. V lost 3 bases to trimming and J lost 1 base, with 10 bases between them. DNA for the CDR3: TGTGCCAGCTCACCGGAGCAGACGAGCAATCAGCCCCAGCATTTT. Translated, it gives CASSPEQTSNQPQHF.

The chain couples TRBV5-1 to TRBJ1-1; D unresolved. Germline lookup yields CDR1 SGHRS and CDR2 YFSETQ. The length of the CDR3 is 15 residues. V was trimmed by 1 base and J by 2 bases, leaving 12 bases between them. The CDR3 DNA is TGCGCCAGCAGCTTGTTGTCGAGCCTAAACACTGAAGCTTTCTTT. This codes for CASSLLSSLNTEAFF.

The rearrangement joins TRBV25-1 to TRBJ2-7, with no clear D. Germline V CDR1 and CDR2: MGHDK, SYGVNS. Between the trimmed V and J ends, which lost 6 bases and 1 base, there was a span of 10 bases. This CDR3 spans 13 amino acids. The CDR3 region is CASRASGSYEQYF. The DNA of the CDR3 is TGTGCCAGCAGGGCTAGTGGATCCTACGAGCAGTACTTC.

Only one count was recorded for this clone. The gene calls are TRBV9 and TRBJ1-6, with 7 bases matching TRBD1. The J segment lost 9 bases and the V segment lost 6 bases, leaving 6 bases of the junction unmatched. Germline V CDR1 and CDR2: SGDLS, YYNGEE. CDR3 length: 13 amino acids. Written as DNA, the CDR3 is TGTGCCAGCAACAAGGGGGCTGGTTCACCCCTCCACTTT. Encoded protein: CASNKGAGSPLHF.

This chain joins TRBV3-1 (or the pseudogene TRBV3-2) and TRBJ1-2, with 7 bases matching TRBD1. The CDR3 length is 15 residues. J lost 5 bases, V lost 0 bases, and 6 bases had no gene match. CDR1 LGHDT and CDR2 YNNKEL come from the germline V gene (reference sequence). The CDR3 nucleotides are TGTGCCAGCAGCCAAGAAAACAGGGGAGTATATGGCTACACCTTC. Residues: CASSQENRGVYGYTF.

The chain combines TRBV10-1 with TRBJ2-7; 9 nucleotides match TRBD1. The germline V gene encodes CDR1 WNHNN and CDR2 SYGVQD (reference sequence). The CDR3 consists of 14 residues. The ends lost 4 bases at V and 2 bases at J; junction bases unmatched: 3. This CDR3 is CASSGDRETYEQYF. The CDR3 DNA reads TGCGCCAGCAGTGGGGACAGGGAGACCTACGAGCAGTACTTC.

CDR3 DNA sequence: TGCGCCAGCAGCTTAGGGACACTCGAAATTGAAGCTTTCTTT. This codes for CASSLGTLEIEAFF. This chain connects TRBV5-1 to TRBJ1-1; D is perhaps TRBD1 (6 bases). The CDR3 length is 14 residues. The germline V and J ends were trimmed by 2 bases and 7 bases, with 15 bases remaining between them. Germline V gene lookup returns CDR1 SGHRS and CDR2 YFSETQ.

The chain is built from TRBV18 and TRBJ2-7, with 11 nucleotides matching TRBD1. The CDR3 runs to 15 residues. Per the germline V gene, CDR1 is KGHSH and CDR2 is LQKENI. V was clipped by 4 bases and J by 2 bases; unmatched bases: 4. This CDR3 reads CASSRGQGDTYEQYF. DNA for the CDR3: TGTGCCAGCTCACGGGGACAGGGGGATACCTACGAGCAGTACTTC.

The chain has TRBV11-2 and TRBJ2-1, with 11 bases lining up with TRBD2. Unmatched junction bases numbered 5, after V lost 5 bases and J lost 5 bases. Germline V CDR1 and CDR2: SGHAT, FQNNGV. The CDR3 has 15 residues. As DNA, the CDR3 is TGTGCCAGCAGCCAGGCTAGCGGGAGGAACAATGAGCAGTTCTTC. The encoded protein is CASSQASGRNNEQFF.

This clone was counted between two and nine times. J is TRBJ1-1 and V is TRBV3-1 (or the pseudogene TRBV3-2); no clear D gene. Germline-derived CDR1 and CDR2 are LGHDT and YNNKEL (reference sequence). The CDR3 has 14 residues. The germline V and J ends were trimmed by 8 bases and 8 bases, with 21 bases remaining between them. The CDR3 sequence: CASRGSEGTSEAFF. CDR3 coding DNA: TGTGCCAGCCGAGGCAGCGAGGGAACCAGCGAAGCTTTCTTT.

V gene TRBV4-3 combines with J gene TRBJ1-6; a weak D match, TRBD1 (5 bases). Germline assignment: CDR1 LGHNA and CDR2 YSLEER. CDR3 length equals 17 residues. V lost 0 bases, J lost 9 bases, and 18 bases lay in between. The CDR3 DNA reads TGCGCCAGCAGCCAAGATTGGGGGGGGTTCGGAATTTCACCCCTCCACTTT. Protein sequence: CASSQDWGGFGISPLHF.

This clone was detected once. The chain uses TRBV10-3 and TRBJ2-7; TRBD2 aligns across 13 bases. There are 12 residues in the CDR3. The germline gives CDR1 ENHRY, CDR2 SYGVKD. V trimming: 6 bases; J trimming: 13 bases; junction bases outside the gene matches: 6. The CDR3 loop reads CAIRGTSGDYYF. CDR3 nucleotide sequence: TGTGCCATCAGGGGGACTAGCGGGGACTACTACTTC.